Following are 27 T cell receptor beta chains from one sample sequenced in a study of blood T cell repertoires in COVID-19. Here immunoSEQ multiplex PCR was the method, and the copy in TCRdb shows in-frame clones only, minus some. Among 250,000 to 350,000 clones listed, approximately 88% were seen once. The specimen sequenced was peripheral blood. Every receptor here comes from a man aged 18 to 30 with active or convalescent COVID-19.

The chain uses TRBV9 and TRBJ1-2, with D perhaps TRBD1 (5 bases). The germline CDR1 and CDR2 sequences are SGDLS and YYNGEE. The CDR3 totals 15 residues. V lost 3 bases, J lost 0 bases, and 12 bases lay in between. The CDR3 nucleotides read TGTGCCAGCAGCGGCCGGGACTGGGCTAACTATGGCTACACCTTC. It encodes CASSGRDWANYGYTF.

This chain uses TRBV9 with TRBJ2-3, with 8 nucleotides matching TRBD1. Trimming took 1 base from V and 0 from J; bases not matched to a gene: 1. Germline CDR1 reads SGDLS; CDR2 reads YYNGEE. CDR3 length: 15 residues. This CDR3 reads CASSVQGASTDTQYF. The CDR3 DNA sequence: TGTGCCAGCAGCGTACAGGGGGCTAGCACAGATACGCAGTATTTT.

The chain uses TRBV5-1 and TRBJ2-1; 9 bases align to TRBD2. This CDR3 comprises 16 residues. V lost 3 bases to trimming and J lost 2 bases; unmatched junction nucleotides: 6. The germline gives CDR1 SGHRS, CDR2 YFSETQ. CDR3 in DNA: TGCGCCAGCAGCTCCGGGAGCGGGGGGCCCTACAATGAGCAGTTCTTC. Protein sequence: CASSSGSGGPYNEQFF.

The chain combines TRBV7-6 with TRBJ2-5; 8 bases match TRBD1. Per the germline V gene, CDR1 is SGHVS and CDR2 is FNYEAQ. V trimming: 5 bases; J trimming: 7 bases; junction bases outside the gene matches: 6. The CDR3 runs 13 residues. CDR3 protein: CASSQDRARTQYF. CDR3 nucleotide sequence: TGTGCCAGCAGCCAGGACAGGGCTCGGACCCAGTACTTC.

The chain couples TRBV21-1 to TRBJ2-2; the D call in the table, TRBD2, was not verified against the DNA. TRBV21-1 is a documented pseudogene. The CDR3 runs to 16 residues. The CDR3 nucleotides are TGTGCCAGAGGTCGCGGGGGGTTGCCGAACACCGGGGAGCTGTTTTTT. It translates to CARGRGGLPNTGELFF.

This chain links TRBV15 with TRBJ1-2; tentatively, D is TRBD1 (6 bases). This CDR3 is built from 16 residues. V lost 5 bases to trimming and J lost 4 bases, with 20 bases between them. Germline assignment: CDR1 LNHNV and CDR2 YYDKDF (reference sequence). The CDR3, as DNA: TGTGCCACCAGCCCTAGGACAGAAGTGGACCTCTATGGCTACACCTTC. It encodes CATSPRTEVDLYGYTF. Variable domain in full (rest from reference TRBV15 and TRBJ1-2): DAMVIQNPRYQVTQFGKPVTLSCSQTLNHNVMYWYQQKSSQAPKLLFHYYDKDFNNEADTPDNFQSRRPNTSFCFLDIRSPGLGDTAMYLCATSPRTEVDLYGYTFGSGTRLTVV.

This sequence joins TRBV10-3 and TRBJ2-3, with TRBD2 matching 11 bases. The CDR3 has 15 amino acids. The trim removed 6 bases at V and 0 bases at J, leaving 2 bases unmatched. The germline CDR1 and CDR2 sequences are ENHRY and SYGVKD. CDR3 nucleotides: TGTGCCATCAGGACTAGCGGGGCGAGCACAGATACGCAGTATTTT. Translated, it gives CAIRTSGASTDTQYF.

The J gene is TRBJ2-7, the V gene TRBV11-1, with TRBD2 identical over 9 bases. The J segment lost 6 bases and the V segment lost 5 bases, leaving 11 bases of the junction unmatched. From germline, CDR1 is SGHAT and CDR2 FQDESV (reference sequence). This CDR3 comprises 15 residues. The CDR3 DNA reads as TGTGCCAGCAGCCCGGGACTAGCCCGGATGTCCGAGCAGTACTTC. This sequence encodes CASSPGLARMSEQYF.

This sequence joins TRBV14 and TRBJ2-6; maybe TRBD1 (5 bases). Trimming stripped 1 base from V and 2 bases from J, with 15 bases between. CDR3 length equals 18 residues. Germline V gene sequence: CDR1 SGHDN, CDR2 FVKESK. In DNA, the CDR3 is TGTGCCAGCAGCCAAGTTGGGGCTTGGGCTACTGGGGCCAACGTCCTGACTTTC. Its protein is CASSQVGAWATGANVLTF. The entire variable domain, with the rest obtained from reference TRBV14 and TRBJ2-6, is as follows: EAGVTQFPSHSVIEKGQTVTLRCDPISGHDNLYWYRRVMGKEIKFLLHFVKESKQDESGMPNNRFLAERTGGTYSTLKVQPAELEDSGVYFCASSQVGAWATGANVLTFGAGSRLTVL.

The count of this clone is one. The CDR3 coding sequence is TGTGCCAGCAGCTTCGGGGGGCCTGAGCAGTTCTTC. Protein: CASSFGGPEQFF. This rearrangement joins TRBV11-2 to TRBJ2-1; the D gene is possibly TRBD2 (7 bases). This CDR3 has 12 residues. CDR1 is SGHAT, CDR2 FQNNGV, per germline. V lost 3 bases and J lost 9, with 9 bases in between.

On this clone itself: Other DNA sequences in the same sample also yield this CDR3. J is TRBJ2-5 and V is TRBV5-1; 7 positions agree with TRBD1. This CDR3 has 14 amino acids. V trimming: 3 bases; J trimming: 5 bases; junction bases outside the gene matches: 7. CDR1 is SGHRS and CDR2 is YFSETQ in the germline V gene. CDR3 sequence: CASSWTGLRETQYF. CDR3 sequence (DNA): TGCGCCAGCAGCTGGACAGGCCTGAGGGAGACCCAGTACTTC.

CDR3 nucleotide sequence: TGCAGCGTCGGGACAGCCGAACCTAACTATGGCTACACCTTC. Amino acid sequence: CSVGTAEPNYGYTF. V usage is TRBV29-1 and J usage is TRBJ1-2; the match to TRBD1 covers 7 bases. J was trimmed by 0 bases and V by 6 bases; bases with no gene match: 7. Per germline, CDR1 SQVTM and CDR2 ANQGSEA. This CDR3 is 14 amino acids long.

The J gene is TRBJ2-5, the V gene TRBV7-2, with D unclear. CDR3 length: 13 residues. The germline V gene encodes CDR1 SGHTA and CDR2 FQGNSA. V gave up 1 base and J gave up 4 bases, with 7 bases separating them. The CDR3 spells CASSLVELETQYF. CDR3 bases: TGTGCCAGCAGCTTAGTGGAGCTAGAGACCCAGTACTTC.

About this clone: One end of the junction varies from germline; a read error may be responsible. The genes are TRBV9 and TRBJ2-2; D possibly corresponds to TRBD2 (5 bases). Germline V CDR1 and CDR2: SGDLS, YYNGEE. This CDR3 spans 13 amino acids. CDR3 sequence reads: CASSVPATGELFF. The CDR3 DNA reads TGTGCCAGCAGCGTCCCAGCCACCGGGGAGCTATTTTTT.

V gene TRBV4-1 combines with J gene TRBJ2-5; 9 bases are a match to TRBD2. Per germline, CDR1 MGHRA and CDR2 YSYEKL. CDR3 size: 16 residues. The V and J ends lost 0 bases and 5 bases, in that order; junction bases with no gene match: 7. The CDR3 DNA reads as TGCGCCAGCAGCCAAGATAGGTTTCTAGCGGGGGAGACCCAGTACTTC. It codes for CASSQDRFLAGETQYF.

The chain carries TRBV18 and TRBJ1-6; D ambiguous. Germline V CDR1 and CDR2: KGHSH, LQKENI. The CDR3 contains 16 residues. Trimming took off 0 bases at V and 6 bases at J, with 12 bases between the two ends. CDR3 sequence reads: CASSPPGRNPNSPLHF. The CDR3 DNA is TGTGCCAGCTCACCACCGGGCAGGAACCCTAATTCACCCCTCCACTTT.

V gene TRBV5-4 combines with J gene TRBJ2-7; unclear D gene. The germline V gene encodes CDR1 SGHNT and CDR2 YYREEE (reference sequence). This CDR3 has 18 amino acids. V shed 0 bases and J shed 5 bases, with 24 bases lying between them. The CDR3 sequence is CASSLAGGSQIIPHEQYF. The CDR3 DNA follows: TGTGCCAGCAGCTTGGCCGGCGGTTCCCAAATTATCCCTCACGAGCAGTACTTC.

The CDR3 loop reads CASSGGGGTDTQYF. CDR3 coding DNA: TGTGCCAGCAGCGGCGGGGGGGGCACAGATACGCAGTATTTT. The chain recombines TRBV9 with TRBJ2-3; 9 bases are shared with TRBD2. Germline CDR1 reads SGDLS; CDR2 reads YYNGEE. CDR3 size: 14 residues. V shed 3 bases and J 1 base; nucleotides not matched to a gene: 0. The entire variable domain, with the rest obtained from reference TRBV9 and TRBJ2-3, is as follows: DSGVTQTPKHLITATGQRVTLRCSPRSGDLSVYWYQQSLDQGLQFLIQYYNGEERAKGNILERFSAQQFPDLHSELNLSSLELGDSALYFCASSGGGGTDTQYFGPGTRLTVL.

This chain connects TRBV24-1 to TRBJ1-3; D remains ambiguous. The germline CDR1 and CDR2 sequences are KGHDR and SFDVKD. This CDR3 is built from 17 residues. Trimming cost V 7 bases and J 0 bases, with 18 bases left between them. The CDR3 nucleotides read TGTGCCACCAGACTAACCCCTTCCCGCTGCTCTGGAAACACCATATATTTT. Translated: CATRLTPSRCSGNTIYF.

A few counts support this clone. The rearrangement uses TRBV21-1 and TRBJ2-3; TRBD2 is the table's D call and was not checked against the DNA. TRBV21-1 is listed as a pseudogene. This CDR3 region has 16 residues. The CDR3 sequence is CASSSTTGGATDTQYF. CDR3 nucleotides: TGTGCCAGCAGTTCAACTACGGGAGGGGCCACAGATACGCAGTATTTT.

This chain joins TRBV19 and TRBJ2-7; TRBD1 matches 12 bases. V lost 0 bases to trimming and J lost 4 bases; unmatched junction nucleotides: 1. Germline V gene data show CDR1 as LNHDA and CDR2 as SQIVND (reference sequence). This CDR3 region has 15 residues. The CDR3 region is CASSIEGQGAYEQYF. The DNA for the CDR3 is TGTGCCAGTAGTATAGAGGGACAGGGGGCTTACGAGCAGTACTTC.

V usage is TRBV7-2 and J usage is TRBJ2-1; 15 bases align to TRBD2. Trimming at V came to 5 bases and at J to 6 bases, leaving 2 bases not matched to a gene. CDR3 length equals 15 residues. Germline V gene sequence: CDR1 SGHTA, CDR2 FQGNSA. The CDR3 coding sequence is TGTGCCAGCAGCCAGGGACTAGCGGGGGGCAATGAGCAGTTCTTC. Amino acid sequence: CASSQGLAGGNEQFF.

The chain recombines TRBV7-2 with TRBJ2-1; TRBD2 matches 8 bases. V lost 4 bases and J lost 2; bases outside the gene matches: 4. In germline, CDR1 is SGHTA, CDR2 FQGNSA. CDR3 length: 15 amino acids. CDR3 nucleotide sequence: TGTGCCAGCAGCTCCGGGACTAGAGCCTACAATGAGCAGTTCTTC. Encoded protein: CASSSGTRAYNEQFF.

The chain recombines TRBV18 with TRBJ1-6, with TRBD1 identical over 7 bases. After removal of 3 bases from V and 0 bases from J, the junction contained 11 bases not matched to a gene. This CDR3 has 19 amino acids. Germline V gene lookup returns CDR1 KGHSH and CDR2 LQKENI. For the CDR3, the DNA is TGTGCCAGCTCACCCCCCCGGCAGGGGGGCCTCTCCTATAATTCACCCCTCCACTTT. Translated: CASSPPRQGGLSYNSPLHF.

The rearrangement links TRBV5-1 to TRBJ2-5; D is possibly TRBD1 (6 bases). There are 14 residues in the CDR3. Germline V gene lookup returns CDR1 SGHRS and CDR2 YFSETQ. V gave up 2 bases and J gave up 3 bases, with 11 bases separating them. The CDR3 sequence is CASSFPAGEETQYF. CDR3 DNA sequence: TGCGCCAGCAGCTTTCCGGCAGGGGAAGAGACCCAGTACTTC.

V is TRBV19 and J is TRBJ1-6; 9 positions agree with TRBD1. This CDR3 is 17 amino acids long. Germline-derived CDR1 and CDR2 are LNHDA and SQIVND (reference sequence). V trimming: 2 bases; J trimming: 7 bases; junction bases outside the gene matches: 9. The CDR3 here is CASSIPDRGSKNSPLHF. DNA for the CDR3: TGTGCCAGTAGTATACCGGACAGGGGCTCCAAAAATTCACCCCTCCACTTT.

The V and J genes are TRBV4-1 and TRBJ1-1; the D is unclear. Germline V lookup: CDR1 MGHRA, CDR2 YSYEKL. CDR3 size: 15 residues. V was pared by 4 bases and J by 0 bases, with 12 bases between. DNA for the CDR3: TGCGCCAGCAGCCTATACCGGTCGATGAACACTGAAGCTTTCTTT. It translates to CASSLYRSMNTEAFF.